This TCR beta chain came from a study of blood T cell repertoires in COVID-19 (dated by TCRdb to about 2020). Regarding the study in general: Samples covering the acute and convalescent phases of COVID-19 were provided by collaborators in the United States, Italy and Spain. The prospective study material was composed of cDNA or gDNA derived from T cells, B-cell-depleted T cells, or PBMCs. The dataset comprised deeply sampled blood TCRbeta repertoires from subjects exposed to, actively infected with, or recovered from COVID-19. The repertoires were released in a freely available public database intended as a resource for research on the immune response to SARS-CoV-2. The samples were drawn from the first 160 participants of the ongoing ImmuneRACE study and from over 950 subjects provided by 6 global collaborators. Nearly every sample came with metadata listing a de-identified subject ID, COVID-19 status, age in years and sex. Where available, HLA class I and class II types were obtained from metadata supplied by the sample provider rather than from assay-based typing.

TCRbeta CDR3 regions were amplified from genomic DNA using the immunoSEQ Assay, a bias-controlled multiplex PCR. The study's own analysis went as follows. The number of nucleated cells in each sample was estimated by amplification of reference gene primers within the assay. To quantify the absolute abundance of each unique TCRbeta CDR3 rearrangement, sequence reads were collapsed and filtered. For each sample, productive Simpson clonality was calculated as the square root of Simpson's diversity index across productive rearrangements. TCRdb provides this immuneACCESS table in a form limited to in-frame rearrangements. Some clones are lacking; in checked studies, under half of them reflect an unresolved V gene, and why the rest are absent is not known. V, J and clone size are taken as reported in that table, and D and trimming were inferred from the DNA itself. The sample data list around 140,000 clones, and roughly 84% of these were observed just once. The top ten clones comprise almost 9% of the sample.

Beyond this particular receptor, the publication reports: The amount of clinical and demographic metadata varied by source and participant and was provided uncurated.

The junction carries 13 bases between V and J, which are trimmed by 5 bases and 0 bases respectively. The germline V gene (reference sequence) sets CDR1 to LNHNV and CDR2 to YYDKDF. Inclusive of the bounding cysteine and phenylalanine, the CDR3 is 15 residues long. CDR3 DNA only is kept here, 45 bases in frame from base 1. For this clone: The antigen this receptor binds is unknown. Nothing much larger sits one base from this clone, and base qualities are not available.

At one collaborating source in Seattle, patients were enrolled during active infection and were followed longitudinally through the course of disease. The collaborating institutions used their own protocols to collect whole blood in K2EDTA tubes. For TCRbeta analysis, collaborators shipped samples in one of three forms: frozen whole blood, isolated PBMCs, or DNA extracted from either of those sample types. This clonotype was obtained from a man aged 25-45 years with COVID-19, enrolled during active disease. Material for sequencing was peripheral blood. The chain is encoded by TRBV15 joined to TRBJ2-5; the D gene is perhaps TRBD1, on 6 matching bases. The DNA reads as follows: TGTGCCACCAGCTCGGGACACAAGTACCAAGAGACCCAGTACTTC. Translated, it reads CATSSGHKYQETQYF.